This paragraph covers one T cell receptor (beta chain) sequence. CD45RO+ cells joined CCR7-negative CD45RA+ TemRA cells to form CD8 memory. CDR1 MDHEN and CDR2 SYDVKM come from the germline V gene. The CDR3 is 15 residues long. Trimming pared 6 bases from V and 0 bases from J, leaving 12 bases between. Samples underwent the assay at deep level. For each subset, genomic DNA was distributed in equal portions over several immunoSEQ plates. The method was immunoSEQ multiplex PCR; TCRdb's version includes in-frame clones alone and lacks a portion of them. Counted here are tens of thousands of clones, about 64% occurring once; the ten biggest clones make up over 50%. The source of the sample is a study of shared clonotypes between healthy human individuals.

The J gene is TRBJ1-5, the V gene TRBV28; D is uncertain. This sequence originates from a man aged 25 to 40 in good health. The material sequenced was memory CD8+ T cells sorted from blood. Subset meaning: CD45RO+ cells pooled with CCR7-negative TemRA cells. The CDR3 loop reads CASSPTEDSNQPQHF. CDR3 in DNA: TGTGCCAGCAGCCCGACGGAAGATAGCAATCAGCCCCAGCATTTT.